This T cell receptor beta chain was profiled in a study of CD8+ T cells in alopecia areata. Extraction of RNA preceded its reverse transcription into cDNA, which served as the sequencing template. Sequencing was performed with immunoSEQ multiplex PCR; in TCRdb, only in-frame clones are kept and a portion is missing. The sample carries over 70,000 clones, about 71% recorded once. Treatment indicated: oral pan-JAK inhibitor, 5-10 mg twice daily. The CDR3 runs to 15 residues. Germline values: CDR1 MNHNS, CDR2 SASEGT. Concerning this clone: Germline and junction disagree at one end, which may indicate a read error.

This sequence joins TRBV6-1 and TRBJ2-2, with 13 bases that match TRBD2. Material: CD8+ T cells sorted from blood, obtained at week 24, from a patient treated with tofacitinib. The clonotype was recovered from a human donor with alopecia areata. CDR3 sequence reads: CASRGTSGNIGELFF. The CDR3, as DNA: TGTGCCAGCAGAGGGACTAGCGGGAACATCGGGGAGCTGTTTTTT.